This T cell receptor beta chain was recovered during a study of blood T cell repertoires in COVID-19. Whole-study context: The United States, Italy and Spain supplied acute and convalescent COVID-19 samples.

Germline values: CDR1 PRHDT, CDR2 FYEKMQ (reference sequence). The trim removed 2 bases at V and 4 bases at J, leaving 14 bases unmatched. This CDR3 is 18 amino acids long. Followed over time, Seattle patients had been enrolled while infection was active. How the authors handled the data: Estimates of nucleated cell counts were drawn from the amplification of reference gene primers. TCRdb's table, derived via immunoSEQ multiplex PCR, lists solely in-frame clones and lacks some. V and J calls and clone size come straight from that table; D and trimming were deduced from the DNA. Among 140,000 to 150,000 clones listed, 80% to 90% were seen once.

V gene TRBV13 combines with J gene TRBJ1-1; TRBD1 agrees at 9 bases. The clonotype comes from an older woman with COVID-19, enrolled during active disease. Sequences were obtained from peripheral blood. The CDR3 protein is CASSLTSGTGKYVTEAFF. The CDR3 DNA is TGTGCCAGCAGCTTAACCTCAGGGACAGGGAAGTATGTCACTGAAGCTTTCTTT.